This T cell receptor (beta chain) stems from a study of beta chain features in type 1 diabetes. Study outcomes and limitations: Type 1 diabetes patients had TCRB CDR3s that were shorter (moderately but significantly so) in all four CD4+ subsets. VDJ junctions from type 1 diabetes patients carried fewer insertions and larger deletions. The question of HLA type influencing TCRB rearrangement was one that remained unresolved here.

This clone has more than one count but fewer than ten. Its specificity is not known. CD4+ naive, central memory, regulatory and stem cell-like memory cells were sorted via CD45RO/CCR7/CD25/CD127/CD95/CD27. Each sorted fraction was over 95% pure. All of the isolated RNA was reverse transcribed, so expressed TCRB transcripts were sequenced. Measured with immunoSEQ multiplex PCR; TCRdb has only the in-frame clones, and not every one. The table records roughly 340,000 clones, around 12% of them present only once. The CDR3 extends over 11 amino acids. Germline assignment: CDR1 MDHEN and CDR2 SYDVKM. V lost 8 bases, J lost 5 bases, and 10 bases lay in between.

The clonotype comes from a woman under 30 with type 1 diabetes. Sequenced: naive CD4+ T cells from blood. V usage is TRBV28 and J usage is TRBJ2-7, with unresolved D. CDR3 residues: CASSILNEQYF. CDR3 in DNA: TGTGCCAGCTCTATACTAAACGAGCAGTACTTC.